The source of this T cell receptor beta chain is a study of immune evolution from preneoplasia to lung adenocarcinoma. Study information: HLA loss of heterozygosity: 6% to 7.5% AIS, around 16% MIA, more than 25% ADC, none AAH.

Between the mid-2010s and the late 2010s, patients underwent resection in Japan or China. TCRdb's table, derived via immunoSEQ multiplex PCR, lists solely in-frame clones and lacks some. The table has several thousand clones, nearly 90% seen once. There are 13 residues in the CDR3. Trimming took 0 bases from V and 2 from J, leaving 5 bases between them. Germline V CDR1 and CDR2: SGDLS, YYNGEE. This clonotype was obtained from a person between 65 and 79 years old with invasive lung adenocarcinoma. The chain recombines TRBV9 with TRBJ2-5; D remains unclear. The specimen sequenced was FFPE invasive lung adenocarcinoma tissue. The chain's CDR3 is CASSVEGQETQYF. Written as DNA, the CDR3 is TGTGCCAGCAGCGTAGAAGGGCAAGAGACCCAGTACTTC.